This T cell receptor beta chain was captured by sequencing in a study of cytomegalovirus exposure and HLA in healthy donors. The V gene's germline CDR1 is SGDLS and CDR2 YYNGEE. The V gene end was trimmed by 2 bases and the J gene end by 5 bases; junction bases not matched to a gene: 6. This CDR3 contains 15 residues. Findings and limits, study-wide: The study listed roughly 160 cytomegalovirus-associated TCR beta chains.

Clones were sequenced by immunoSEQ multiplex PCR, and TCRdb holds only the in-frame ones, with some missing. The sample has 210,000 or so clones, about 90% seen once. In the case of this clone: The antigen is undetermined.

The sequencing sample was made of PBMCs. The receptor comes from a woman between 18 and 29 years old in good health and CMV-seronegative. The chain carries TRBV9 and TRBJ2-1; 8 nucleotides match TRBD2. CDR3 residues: CASSVTGGPDNEQFF. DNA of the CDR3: TGTGCCAGCAGCGTTACGGGAGGGCCCGACAATGAGCAGTTCTTC.